The present T cell receptor (beta chain) was sequenced within a study of cytomegalovirus exposure and HLA in healthy donors listed by TCRdb under 2017. General notes on the study: In an earlier analysis of approximately 640 of the donors, around 300 Gb of sequence data and some 100 million unique TCR beta sequences from about 179 million T cells were reported. Besides the first cohort of roughly 640 subjects, a separate validation cohort made up of 90 to 150 different subjects was used. HLA typing included class I and class II loci at four-digit resolution. The study used immunosequencing to profile the T cell repertoires of approximately 650 subjects and linked those repertoires to cytomegalovirus serostatus. In a later analysis, previously published TCR beta repertoires from 600 to 850 donors were re-analyzed and high-resolution HLA genotyping was added so that TCR occurrence patterns could be studied. Because of strong linkage in the cohort, roughly 5 DR-DQ haplotypes were treated as single units for association and clustering. Genome-wide SNP genotypes for about three fifths of the roughly 670 donors were used in a later genetic analysis, which treated that subset as a discovery cohort. High-throughput TCR immunosequencing, statistical association of individual TCRs with disease status, and machine learning were combined to predict cytomegalovirus infection status. An early release that covered more than 550 HLA-typed donors contained around 330 gigabases of sequencing data and approximately 85 million unique TCR sequences. The study aimed to test whether cataloging public T cell receptors could reveal signatures of past pathogen exposure. Of the approximately 400 genotyped donors, roughly 80% fell in the genetic ancestry cluster associated with self-reported Caucasian donors. In the later analysis, no new phenotypic data were used to find candidate immune exposures; instead, reliance was placed on TCR beta sequences and their occurrence across donors. The number of typed donors differed by locus: 629-630 for A, B, C, DRB1 and DQB1; about 520 for DQA1; approximately 600 for DPA1; and about 450 for DPB1. Donor age, sex, ethnicity and CMV serostatus were collected together with the repertoire data. In an earlier analysis of 500 to 650 of the donors, high-throughput TCR beta sequencing was used to judge whether each TCR beta V gene segment behaved as functional or pseudogenic. All discovery cohort repertoires had been generated on a single sequencing platform. Across approximately 400 genotyped donors of the cohort, an average of about 200,000 unique TCR beta nucleotide sequences per donor were sequenced, and approximately 19% of those sequences were non-productive.

A remark on this clone: Its antigen is currently not known. No base quality information exists; no much larger clone differs at one position.

The library came from the immunoSEQ multiplex PCR assay. For the multiplex PCR, a mixture combining 60 forward primers for TCR Vbeta segments and 13 reverse primers for TCR Jbeta segments was used. A multiplex PCR assay on genomic DNA amplified the CDR3 region of rearranged TCR beta genes. The amplified TCR beta libraries were sequenced on the Illumina HiSeq System as 87-base-pair reads. Per the authors' processing: A later analysis counted about 76 million unique TCR beta chains across the 670 or so repertoires, and 10 million to 11 million of these chains were shared by at least two donors. A nearest-neighbor algorithm error-corrected the raw reads and collapsed the reads into unique sequences, merging closely related sequences to remove PCR and sequencing errors. CDR3 sequences were aligned to IMGT reference sequences to assign V, D and J gene segments. For a sequence to be retained, a match of at least six nucleotides to both a V gene segment and a J gene segment was required. A rearrangement was called productive if the CDR3 had no stop codons and remained in frame with V and J, and every other rearrangement was called non-productive. CDR3 was defined according to IMGT convention as the region running from the second conserved V-encoded cysteine to the conserved J-encoded phenylalanine. The earlier analysis of some 550 of the donors excluded any sequence lacking an unambiguous match to a single V gene segment. An earlier analysis of several hundred of the donors called V segments functional above 56.7% productive rearrangements and segregating when the between-donor standard deviation exceeded 5%. A statistical classification framework was developed to diagnose cytomegalovirus status using the catalog of TCR beta chain sequences. In a later analysis, TCR nucleotide sequences were compared against IMGT/GENE-DB human TR gene sequences so that V and J genes could be assigned. A later analysis assigned CDR3 sequences and most-parsimonious VDJ recombination scenarios with the TCRdist pipeline. In a later analysis, each TCR beta chain was defined by its CDR3 amino acid sequence together with its V-gene family, and reads lacking a unique V-gene family were excluded. A later analysis removed 550 to 700 highly shared, low-generation-probability nucleotide sequences to deal with suspected cross-contamination and a sequencing artifact. In a later analysis, a clonal expansion index was calculated for each public chain from normalized within-repertoire ranks of inferred template counts. In a later analysis, generation probabilities were computed with a VDJ recombination model fitted to out-of-frame rearrangements, and the resulting probabilities were checked against IGoR. A later analysis scored TCR-TCR, TCR-HLA and TCR-CMV co-occurrence with hypergeometric tests, applying a repertoire-size bias correction to TCR pairs. To estimate false discovery rates, a later analysis permuted the HLA or CMV assignments 20 times. In a later analysis, co-occurring TCRs were grouped with DBSCAN, and TCRdist sequence similarity was added when clustering was performed within HLA-allele-positive subsets. Co-occurrence clustering excluded repertoires with fewer than 30,000 or more than 120,000 public chains, plus five with anomalous nucleotide sharing. This immuneACCESS table, as held by TCRdb, lists in-frame sequences with V and J called but not all clones. Of the missing ones, under half trace to an unresolved V gene in checked studies; the others have no known cause. V and J calls and clone size are given by that table; D and trimming were obtained from the DNA. Present in this sample are roughly 120,000 clones, less than 80% of which were seen just once. About 4.2% of the sample comes from the top ten.

Including cysteine and phenylalanine, the CDR3 has 14 amino acids. Just CDR3 DNA is preserved here, 42 bases in frame from base 1. Between the V and J ends, shortened by 0 bases and 6 bases respectively, the junction contains 11 bases. The germline V gene sets CDR1 to SGHDT and CDR2 to YYEEEE. The cohort consisted of some 670 healthy bone marrow donors. At the time of sampling, all cohort members were nominally healthy, though unrecorded immune exposures were likely present. The donor was CMV seropositive and was included in the group of some 290 seropositive cohort members. A peripheral blood sample was provided by each donor, and peripheral blood mononuclear cells were used for TCR beta sequencing. The Qiagen DNeasy Blood Extraction Kit was used to extract genomic DNA from the blood cell samples. On the study overall, not on this receptor specifically: A total of 150 to 200 TCR beta chains were listed by the study as associated with cytomegalovirus. In both the original and validation cohorts, the classifier was reported to diagnose cytomegalovirus status with high specificity and sensitivity. The sequencing pipeline was judged likely to have produced a cluster of highly shared sequence variants as a technical artifact. A few of the identified cytomegalovirus-associated TCR beta chains were confirmed in vitro to be specific for cytomegalovirus antigens. According to a later analysis, most CMV-associated TCR beta chains appeared to be HLA-restricted, and the HLA associations seemed to be driven largely by CMV exposure. An earlier analysis of approximately 530 of the donors showed that most TCR beta V segments appeared in productive rearrangements either about 87% or about 30% of the time, which broadly matched IMGT annotations. When HLA alleles, especially DR and DQ, strongly co-occurred, attributing TCR associations to individual alleles was difficult. The cohort was sequenced for TCR beta chains only, and without alpha or paired-chain data the features that could be detected were limited. Some IMGT-functional V segments, including TRBV6-2 and TRBV6-3, could not be told apart with the 87-base-pair reads, so those segments were excluded. While some public TCRs were present in many individuals, most TCR sequences turned up only very rarely across donors. Compared with equally common non-associated chains, HLA-associated TCR beta chains in a later analysis were more clonally expanded and had lower generation probabilities. Several of the top co-occurrence clusters appeared to be linked to parvovirus B19, influenza, CMV and Epstein-Barr virus, according to a later analysis. Because HLA typing was missing for some donors at each locus, association tests included only the typed subset. An association between a missense DCLRE1C variant and V-gene and J-gene trimming of TCR beta chains was found in a later genetic analysis and replicated in an independent cohort. In a later analysis, TCR association rates were found to vary across HLA loci, with the most associated TCRs seen for DRB1 alleles and the fewest for HLA-C alleles. The authors suggested that the approach could potentially be extended to other disease states and immunological phenotypes. A later analysis associated about 17,000 TCR beta sequences with specific HLA alleles at a false discovery rate of 0.05. The only immune exposure information available for the cohort was CMV serostatus. Compared with the 666-donor mean, donors in an Asian-associated ancestry cluster had fewer N-insertions in productive TCRs, according to a later genetic analysis. The presence/absence analyses assumed that sequencing depth was roughly uniform across donors, and that assumption may not be true. Linkage disequilibrium might explain the correlated functional status among segregating V segments, but an unknown experimental factor could not be excluded. Because counts were too low, about 18 rarely observed V segments, including chromosome 9 orphons, were excluded from the earlier analysis of 587 of the donors. A further reported finding was that TCR beta sequences accurately predicted the HLA-A and HLA-B alleles for most subjects in the first cohort.

The receptor was isolated from a woman between 35 and 50 years old in good health and CMV-seropositive. Here the chain combines TRBV5-6 and TRBJ2-3; possibly the D gene is TRBD2, per 6 matching bases. Sequenced input: PBMCs. The CDR3 reads CASSLGAGWDTQYF. The nucleotide sequence is given as TGTGCCAGCAGCTTGGGAGCGGGCTGGGATACGCAGTATTTT.